The present T cell receptor (beta chain) was sequenced within a study of blood T cell repertoires in COVID-19. Measured with immunoSEQ multiplex PCR; TCRdb has only the in-frame clones, and not every one. This repertoire shows more than 80,000 clones, 71% found once; its top ten account for 0.8% to 1%. This clone was recorded once. CDR3 length: 14 residues. The germline V gene encodes CDR1 MNHEY and CDR2 SVGEGT. Trimming cost V 2 bases and J 6 bases; bases outside gene matches: 3. This receptor was taken from a human donor with acute or convalescent COVID-19. The donor label of this sample is uncertain. This chain joins TRBV6-2 or TRBV6-3 and TRBJ1-4; 7 positions match TRBD1. Material: peripheral blood. In nucleotides, the CDR3 is TGTGCCAGCAGTTACAGGGGGCGTTATGAAAAACTGTTTTTT. Its protein product is CASSYRGRYEKLFF.